The present entry profiles one T cell receptor beta chain with its context. The length of the CDR3 is 15 residues. Germline V gene data show CDR1 as MNHEY and CDR2 as SVGAGI. V shed 5 bases, J shed 2 bases, and the junction held 5 bases outside the gene matches. Sequencing used immunoSEQ multiplex PCR; TCRdb keeps in-frame clones, though not all of them. The sample comprises approximately 50,000 clones, 87% of which are singletons, and under 5% rests with the top ten. This entry belongs to a study of blood T cell repertoires in COVID-19. Study-wide context: COVID-19 samples from acute and convalescent phases originated in the United States, Italy and Spain. PBMCs, B-cell-depleted T cells, or T cells provided the cDNA or gDNA that made up the material.

The source of this sequence is a man aged 50-60 years with acute or convalescent COVID-19. This chain connects TRBV6-5 to TRBJ1-4; 7 bases align to TRBD1. Sequences were obtained from peripheral blood. CDR3 nucleotides: TGTGCCAGCAGTAACGAGACAGGGACTAATGAAAAACTGTTTTTT. Translating gives CASSNETGTNEKLFF.